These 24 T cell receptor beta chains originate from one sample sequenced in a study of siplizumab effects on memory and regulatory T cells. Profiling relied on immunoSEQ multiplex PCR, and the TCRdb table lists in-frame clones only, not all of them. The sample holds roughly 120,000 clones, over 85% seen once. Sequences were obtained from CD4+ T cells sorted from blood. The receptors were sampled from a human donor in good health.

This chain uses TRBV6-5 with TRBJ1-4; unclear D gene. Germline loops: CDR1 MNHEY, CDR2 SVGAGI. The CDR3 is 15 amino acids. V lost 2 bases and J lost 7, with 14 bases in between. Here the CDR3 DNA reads TGTGCCAGCAGTTACCGGGTACTGGGAGGTGAAAAACTGTTTTTT. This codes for CASSYRVLGGEKLFF.

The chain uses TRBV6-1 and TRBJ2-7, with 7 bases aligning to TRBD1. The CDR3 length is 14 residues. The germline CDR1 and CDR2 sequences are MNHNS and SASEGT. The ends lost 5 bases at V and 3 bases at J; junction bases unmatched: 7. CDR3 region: CASSQGQRFYEQYF. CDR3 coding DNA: TGTGCCAGCAGTCAGGGACAGAGATTCTACGAGCAGTACTTC.

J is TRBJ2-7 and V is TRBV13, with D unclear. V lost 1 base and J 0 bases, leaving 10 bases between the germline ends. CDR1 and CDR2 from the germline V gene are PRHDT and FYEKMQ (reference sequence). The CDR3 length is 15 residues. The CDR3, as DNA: TGTGCCAGCAGCTTAGTGGATGGCGTCTCCTACGAGCAGTACTTC. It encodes CASSLVDGVSYEQYF.

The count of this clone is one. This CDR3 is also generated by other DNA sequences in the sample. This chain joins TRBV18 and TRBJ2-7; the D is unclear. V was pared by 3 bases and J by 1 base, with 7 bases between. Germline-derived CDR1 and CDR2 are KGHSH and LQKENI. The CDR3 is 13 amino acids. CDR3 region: CASSPAASYEQYF. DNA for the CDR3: TGTGCCAGCTCACCCGCCGCTTCCTACGAGCAGTACTTC.

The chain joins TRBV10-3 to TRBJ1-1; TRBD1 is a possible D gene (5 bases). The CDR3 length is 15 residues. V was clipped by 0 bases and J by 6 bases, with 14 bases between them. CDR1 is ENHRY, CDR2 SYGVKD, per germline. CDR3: CAISESERGAAEAFF. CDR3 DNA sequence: TGTGCCATCAGTGAGTCGGAAAGGGGTGCGGCTGAAGCTTTCTTT.

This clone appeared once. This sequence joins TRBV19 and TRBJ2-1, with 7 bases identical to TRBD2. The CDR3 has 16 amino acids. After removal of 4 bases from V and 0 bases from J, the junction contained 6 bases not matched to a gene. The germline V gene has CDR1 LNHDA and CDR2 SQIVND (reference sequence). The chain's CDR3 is CASSRGRGHSYNEQFF. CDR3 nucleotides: TGTGCCAGTAGTAGAGGGAGGGGCCACTCCTACAATGAGCAGTTCTTC.

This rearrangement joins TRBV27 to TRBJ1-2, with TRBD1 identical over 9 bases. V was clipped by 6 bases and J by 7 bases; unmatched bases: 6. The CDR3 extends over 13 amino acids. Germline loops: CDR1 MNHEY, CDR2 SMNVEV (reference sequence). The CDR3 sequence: CASRQGQGRGYTF. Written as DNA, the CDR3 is TGTGCCAGCAGACAGGGACAGGGTCGTGGCTACACCTTC.

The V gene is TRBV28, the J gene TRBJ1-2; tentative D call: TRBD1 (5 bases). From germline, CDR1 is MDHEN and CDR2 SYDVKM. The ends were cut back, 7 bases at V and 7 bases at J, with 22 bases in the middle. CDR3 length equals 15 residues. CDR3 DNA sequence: TGTGCCAGCAACAACCAGGAGGGACGCGGTGGTGGCTACACCTTC. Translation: CASNNQEGRGGGYTF.

The DNA for the CDR3 is TGTGCCAGCAGCTTAGGCGGGTCCTCAGGGGAGCAGTACTTC. Its translation is CASSLGGSSGEQYF. This sequence joins TRBV7-2 and TRBJ2-7; D is perhaps TRBD1 or TRBD2 (5 bases each). Trimming removed 1 base at V and 7 bases at J, with 14 bases between. The germline gives CDR1 SGHTA, CDR2 FQGNSA. The CDR3 is 14 residues long.

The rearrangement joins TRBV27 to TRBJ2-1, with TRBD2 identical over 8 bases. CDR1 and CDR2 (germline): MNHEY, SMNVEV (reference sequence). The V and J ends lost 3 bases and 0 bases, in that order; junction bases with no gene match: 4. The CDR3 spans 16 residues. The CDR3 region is CASSLTSDRSYNEQFF. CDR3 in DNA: TGTGCCAGCAGTTTGACTAGCGACCGCTCCTACAATGAGCAGTTCTTC.

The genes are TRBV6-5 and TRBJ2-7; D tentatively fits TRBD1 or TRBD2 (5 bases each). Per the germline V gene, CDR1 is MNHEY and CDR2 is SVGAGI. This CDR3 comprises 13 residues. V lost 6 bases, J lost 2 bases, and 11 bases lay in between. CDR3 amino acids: CASRGTGPYEQYF. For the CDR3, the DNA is TGTGCCAGCAGAGGGACGGGACCCTACGAGCAGTACTTC.

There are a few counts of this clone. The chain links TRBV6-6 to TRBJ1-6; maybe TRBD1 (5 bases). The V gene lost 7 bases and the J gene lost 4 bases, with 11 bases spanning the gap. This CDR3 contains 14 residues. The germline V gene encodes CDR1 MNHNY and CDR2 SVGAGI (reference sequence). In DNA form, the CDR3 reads TGTGCCAGCATTCGGGGGGGGTATAATTCACCCCTCCACTTT. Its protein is CASIRGGYNSPLHF.

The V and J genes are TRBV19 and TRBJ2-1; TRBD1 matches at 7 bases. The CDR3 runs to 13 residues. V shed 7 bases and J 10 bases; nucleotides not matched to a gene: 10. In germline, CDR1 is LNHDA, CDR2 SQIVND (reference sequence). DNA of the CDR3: TGTGCCAGTACCCCTGGGACAGCCGGGGAGCAGTTCTTC. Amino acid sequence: CASTPGTAGEQFF.

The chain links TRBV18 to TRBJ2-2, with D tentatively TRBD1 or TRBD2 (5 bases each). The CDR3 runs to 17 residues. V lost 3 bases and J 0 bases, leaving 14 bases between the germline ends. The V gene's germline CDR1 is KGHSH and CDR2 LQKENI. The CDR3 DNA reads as TGTGCCAGCTCACCTTCCGGGACCGGAACGAACACCGGGGAGCTGTTTTTT. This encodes CASSPSGTGTNTGELFF.

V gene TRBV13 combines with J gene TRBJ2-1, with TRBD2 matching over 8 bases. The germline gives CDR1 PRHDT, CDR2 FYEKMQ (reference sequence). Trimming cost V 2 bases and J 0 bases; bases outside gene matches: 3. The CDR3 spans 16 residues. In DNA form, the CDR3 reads TGTGCCAGCAGCTTAATAGCGGGGAGCTCCTACAATGAGCAGTTCTTC. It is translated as CASSLIAGSSYNEQFF. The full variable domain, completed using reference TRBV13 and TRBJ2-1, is AAGVIQSPRHLIKEKRETATLKCYPIPRHDTVYWYQQGPGQDPQFLISFYEKMQSDKGSIPDRFSAQQFSDYHSELNMSSLELGDSALYFCASSLIAGSSYNEQFFGPGTRLTVL.

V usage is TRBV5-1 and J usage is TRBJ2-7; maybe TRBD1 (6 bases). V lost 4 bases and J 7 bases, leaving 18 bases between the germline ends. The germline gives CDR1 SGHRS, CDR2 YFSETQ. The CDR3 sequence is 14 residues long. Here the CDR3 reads CASSVQTLRGEQYF. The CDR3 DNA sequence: TGCGCCAGCAGCGTGCAGACCCTCAGGGGAGAGCAGTACTTC.

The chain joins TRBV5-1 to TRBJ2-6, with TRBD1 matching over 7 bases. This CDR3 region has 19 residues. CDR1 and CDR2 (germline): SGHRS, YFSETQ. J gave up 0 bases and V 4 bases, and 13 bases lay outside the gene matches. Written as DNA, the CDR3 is TGCGCCAGCAGCCCCCGGGACAGTGGGACAGACTCTGGGGCCAACGTCCTGACTTTC. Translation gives CASSPRDSGTDSGANVLTF.

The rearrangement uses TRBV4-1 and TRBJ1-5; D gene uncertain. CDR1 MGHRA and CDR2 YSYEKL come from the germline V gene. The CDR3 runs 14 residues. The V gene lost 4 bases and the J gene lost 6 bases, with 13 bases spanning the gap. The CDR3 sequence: CASSPYSVSQPQHF. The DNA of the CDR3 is TGCGCCAGCAGCCCGTATTCGGTTAGTCAGCCCCAGCATTTT.

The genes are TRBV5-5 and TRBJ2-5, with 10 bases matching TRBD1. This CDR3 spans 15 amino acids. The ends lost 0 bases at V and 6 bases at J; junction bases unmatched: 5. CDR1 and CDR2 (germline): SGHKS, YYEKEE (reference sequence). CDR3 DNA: TGTGCCAGCAGCTTGGTAGACAGGGGGCGGAAGACCCAGTACTTC. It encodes CASSLVDRGRKTQYF.

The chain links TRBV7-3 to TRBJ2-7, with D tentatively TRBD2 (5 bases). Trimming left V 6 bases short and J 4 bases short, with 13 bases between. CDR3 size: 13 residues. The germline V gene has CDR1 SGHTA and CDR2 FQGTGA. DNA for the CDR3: TGTGCCAGCAGTAGGGAGTTTCGGTACGAGCAGTACTTC. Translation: CASSREFRYEQYF.

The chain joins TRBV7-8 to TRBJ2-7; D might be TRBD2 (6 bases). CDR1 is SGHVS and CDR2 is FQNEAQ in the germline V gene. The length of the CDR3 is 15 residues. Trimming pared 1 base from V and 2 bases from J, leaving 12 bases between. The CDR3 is CASSLGAGSTYEQYF. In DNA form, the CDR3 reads TGTGCCAGCAGCTTAGGTGCGGGGAGTACCTACGAGCAGTACTTC.

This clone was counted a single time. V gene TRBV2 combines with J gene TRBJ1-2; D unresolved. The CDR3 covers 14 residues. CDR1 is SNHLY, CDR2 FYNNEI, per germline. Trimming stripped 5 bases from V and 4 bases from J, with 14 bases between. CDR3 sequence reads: CASSIGQSVYGYTF. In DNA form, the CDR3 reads TGTGCCAGCAGTATAGGTCAGTCAGTCTATGGCTACACCTTC.

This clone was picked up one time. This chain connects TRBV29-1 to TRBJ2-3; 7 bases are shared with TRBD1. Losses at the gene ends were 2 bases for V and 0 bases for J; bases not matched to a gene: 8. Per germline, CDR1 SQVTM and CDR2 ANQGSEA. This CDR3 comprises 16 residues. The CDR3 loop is CSVELRGLPSTDTQYF. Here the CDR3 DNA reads TGCAGCGTTGAATTGAGGGGGCTACCTAGCACAGATACGCAGTATTTT.

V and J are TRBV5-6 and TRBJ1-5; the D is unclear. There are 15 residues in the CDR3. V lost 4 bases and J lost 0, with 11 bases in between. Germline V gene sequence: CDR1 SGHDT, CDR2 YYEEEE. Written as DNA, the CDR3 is TGTGCCAGCAGCCCCGGGATCCTTAGCAATCAGCCCCAGCATTTT. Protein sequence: CASSPGILSNQPQHF.